Here is one T cell receptor (beta chain) with its context. The antigen is not known. The sample comes from a study of shared clonotypes between healthy human individuals. Sorted-subset replicate PCR reactions were performed with about 190 ng DNA, corresponding to roughly 30,000 T cell genomes. Sequencing was performed with immunoSEQ multiplex PCR; in TCRdb, only in-frame clones are kept and a portion is missing. Among 2,500,000 or so clones listed, approximately 94% were seen once. Overall study results and limits: Clonotypes not shared had lower generation probabilities than those common to all four donors.

Donors, healthy HIV-negative adults, lacked recent acute infections or vaccinations. The authors divided CD4+ cells into CD45RA+ naive and CD45RA-negative memory subsets. Trimming left V 6 bases short and J 0 bases short, with 12 bases between. Germline CDR1 reads MNHNY; CDR2 reads SVGAGI (reference sequence). The CDR3 covers 15 residues. The chain carries TRBV6-6 and TRBJ1-5; D uncertain. Sample: naive CD4+ T cells from PBMCs. Subset in this sample: CD45RA+ positively selected. The source of this sequence is a man aged 18 to 29 in good health. Some clones in this sample may be carry-over from other donors' samples. The CDR3 region has the DNA TGTGCCAGCAGCCTCGGACGGAGTAGCAATCAGCCCCAGCATTTT. This translates into CASSLGRSSNQPQHF.